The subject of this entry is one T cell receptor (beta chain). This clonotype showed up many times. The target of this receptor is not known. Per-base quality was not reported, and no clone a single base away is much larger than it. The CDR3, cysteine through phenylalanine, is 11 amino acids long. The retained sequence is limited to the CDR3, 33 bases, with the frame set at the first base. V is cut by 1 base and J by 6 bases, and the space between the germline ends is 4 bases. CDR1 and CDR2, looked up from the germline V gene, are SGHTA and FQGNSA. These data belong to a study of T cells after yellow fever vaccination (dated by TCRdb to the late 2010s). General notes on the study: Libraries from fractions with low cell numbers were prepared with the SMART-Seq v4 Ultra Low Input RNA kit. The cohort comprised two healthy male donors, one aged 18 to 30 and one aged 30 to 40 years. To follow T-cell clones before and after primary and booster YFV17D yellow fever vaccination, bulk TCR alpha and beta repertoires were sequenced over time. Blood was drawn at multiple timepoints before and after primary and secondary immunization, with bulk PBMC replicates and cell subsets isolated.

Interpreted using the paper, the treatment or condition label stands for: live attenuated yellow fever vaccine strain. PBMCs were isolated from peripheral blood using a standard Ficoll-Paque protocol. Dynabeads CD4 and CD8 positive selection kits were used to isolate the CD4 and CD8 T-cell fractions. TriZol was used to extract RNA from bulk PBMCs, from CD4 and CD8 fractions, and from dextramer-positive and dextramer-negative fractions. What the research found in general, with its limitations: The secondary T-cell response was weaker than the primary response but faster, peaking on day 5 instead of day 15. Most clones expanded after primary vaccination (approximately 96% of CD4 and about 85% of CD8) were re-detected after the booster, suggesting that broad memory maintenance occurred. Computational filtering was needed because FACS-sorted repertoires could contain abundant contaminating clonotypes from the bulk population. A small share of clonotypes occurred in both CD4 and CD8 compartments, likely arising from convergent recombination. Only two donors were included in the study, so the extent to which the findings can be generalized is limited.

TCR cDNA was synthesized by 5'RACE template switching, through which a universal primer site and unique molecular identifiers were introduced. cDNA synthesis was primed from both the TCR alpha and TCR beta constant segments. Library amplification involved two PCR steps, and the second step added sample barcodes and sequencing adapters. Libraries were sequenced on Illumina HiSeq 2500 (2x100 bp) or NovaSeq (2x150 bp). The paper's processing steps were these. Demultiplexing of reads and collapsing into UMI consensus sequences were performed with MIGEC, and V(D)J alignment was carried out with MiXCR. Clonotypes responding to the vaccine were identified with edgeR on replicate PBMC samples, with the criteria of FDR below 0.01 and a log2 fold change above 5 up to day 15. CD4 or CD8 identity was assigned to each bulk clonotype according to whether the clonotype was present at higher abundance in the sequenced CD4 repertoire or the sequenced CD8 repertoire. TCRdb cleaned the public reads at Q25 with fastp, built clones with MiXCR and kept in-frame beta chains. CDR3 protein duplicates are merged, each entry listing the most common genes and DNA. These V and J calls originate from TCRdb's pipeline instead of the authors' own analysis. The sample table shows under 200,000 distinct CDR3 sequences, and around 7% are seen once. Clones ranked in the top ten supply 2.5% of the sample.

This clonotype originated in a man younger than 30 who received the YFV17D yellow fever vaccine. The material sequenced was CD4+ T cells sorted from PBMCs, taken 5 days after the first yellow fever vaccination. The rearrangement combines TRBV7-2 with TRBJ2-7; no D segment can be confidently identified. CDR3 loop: CASSLEVEQYF. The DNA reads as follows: TGTGCCAGCAGCTTAGAGGTCGAGCAGTACTTC.